This is a list of T cell receptor beta chains from one sample in a study of shared clonotypes between healthy human individuals. Profiled with immunoSEQ multiplex PCR; TCRdb holds only in-frame clones, not every one. The data hold around 700,000 clones, with around 72% observed a single time. The sequenced sample was memory CD4+ T cells sorted from blood. The receptors were sampled from a woman aged 30 to 39 in good health. The CDR3 runs from the conserved cysteine through the conserved F or W. Each record gives: CDR3 length, J gene, V gene, CDR3 protein.

len: 16; j_gene: TRBJ2-1; v_gene: TRBV7-9; CDR3aa: CASSPRLADSYNEQFF
len: 14; j_gene: TRBJ2-5; v_gene: TRBV7-6; CDR3aa: CASSLGDWGQTQYF
len: 14; j_gene: TRBJ2-1; v_gene: TRBV6-1; CDR3aa: CASTPASGYNEQFF
len: 18; j_gene: TRBJ2-3; v_gene: TRBV4-1; CDR3aa: CASSQARTSGSGADTQYF
len: 14; j_gene: TRBJ1-1; v_gene: TRBV18; CDR3aa: CASSPLPDGTEAFF
len: 16; j_gene: TRBJ1-2; v_gene: TRBV30; CDR3aa: CAWKGPMWGPNYGYTF
len: 14; j_gene: TRBJ2-7; v_gene: TRBV7-9; CDR3aa: CASSQTGATYEQYF
len: 19; j_gene: TRBJ2-7; v_gene: TRBV27; CDR3aa: CASSDRTSGIQSRYYEQYF
len: 11; j_gene: TRBJ2-7; v_gene: TRBV14; CDR3aa: CASSQVGRQYF
len: 13; j_gene: TRBJ1-2; v_gene: TRBV5-1; CDR3aa: CASSRDTYYGYTF
len: 14; j_gene: TRBJ2-7; v_gene: TRBV4-1; CDR3aa: CASRFLLAGGEQYF
len: 17; j_gene: TRBJ2-1; v_gene: TRBV7-8; CDR3aa: CASSFGEPGQGGNEQFF
len: 14; j_gene: TRBJ2-7; v_gene: TRBV28; CDR3aa: CASSLPAGVYEQYF
len: 16; j_gene: TRBJ1-5; v_gene: TRBV19; CDR3aa: CASSGSGEQQNSPQHF
len: 18; j_gene: TRBJ1-2; v_gene: TRBV7-2; CDR3aa: CASSSRAVRSGPPGGYTF